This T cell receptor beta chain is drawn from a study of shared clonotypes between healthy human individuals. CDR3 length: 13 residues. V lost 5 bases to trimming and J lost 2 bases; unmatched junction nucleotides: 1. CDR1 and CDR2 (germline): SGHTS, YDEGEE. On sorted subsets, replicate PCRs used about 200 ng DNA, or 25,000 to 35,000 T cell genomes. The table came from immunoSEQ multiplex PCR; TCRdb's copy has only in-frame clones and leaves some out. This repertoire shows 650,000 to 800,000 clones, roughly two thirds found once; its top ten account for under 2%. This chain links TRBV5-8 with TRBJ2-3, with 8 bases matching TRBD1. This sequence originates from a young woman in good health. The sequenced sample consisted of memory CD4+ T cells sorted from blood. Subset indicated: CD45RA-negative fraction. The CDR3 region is CASRGQATDTQYF. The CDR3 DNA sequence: TGTGCCAGCAGGGGACAGGCCACAGATACGCAGTATTTT.